The 15 T cell receptor beta chains reported below all come from one sample, sequenced in a study of blood T cell repertoires in COVID-19. TCRdb's copy holds only in-frame clones and misses some; the assay was immunoSEQ multiplex PCR. Of some 50,000 clones listed, roughly 85% are singletons. The sample was peripheral blood. Source of these receptors: a man of 80 years or more with acute or convalescent COVID-19.

V usage is TRBV11-2 and J usage is TRBJ1-2, with TRBD1 as a possible D gene (6 bases). CDR1 is SGHAT and CDR2 is FQNNGV in the germline V gene. The CDR3 sequence is 13 residues long. Between the trimmed V and J ends, which lost 0 bases and 13 bases, there was a span of 15 bases. CDR3 sequence (DNA): TGTGCCAGCAGCTTAGAGACGGGACATTTATTCACCTTC. This gives the protein CASSLETGHLFTF.

The table lists this clone with a few counts. This rearrangement joins TRBV6-6 to TRBJ1-1; D is ambiguous. V was pared by 0 bases and J by 11 bases, with 10 bases between. There are 12 residues in the CDR3. Germline CDR1 is MNHNY and CDR2 is SVGAGI (reference sequence). The CDR3 coding sequence is TGTGCCAGCAGTTACTCCCGGGAGCGTGCTTTCTTT. This translates into CASSYSRERAFF.

The chain carries TRBV30 and TRBJ1-4; possibly TRBD1 for D (6 bases). Germline lookup yields CDR1 GTSNPN and CDR2 SVGIG (reference sequence). The CDR3 is 16 residues long. Trimming pared 3 bases from V and 3 bases from J, leaving 17 bases between. The CDR3 DNA is TGTGCCTGGAGCCCTCCTTACAGGGTGGCTAATGAAAAACTGTTTTTT. Protein product: CAWSPPYRVANEKLFF.

This chain connects TRBV5-4 to TRBJ2-2; D may be TRBD2 (6 bases). Trimming removed 3 bases at V and 0 bases at J, with 9 bases between. The germline CDR1 and CDR2 sequences are SGHNT and YYREEE (reference sequence). The CDR3 runs to 15 residues. The CDR3, as DNA: TGTGCCAGCAGCTCGGGACTTCCGAACACCGGGGAGCTGTTTTTT. It encodes CASSSGLPNTGELFF.

Here the CDR3 DNA reads TGTGCCAGCAGCCCCGGGACAGGGTGGAGGGGGCAGTACTTC. The encoded protein is CASSPGTGWRGQYF. The gene calls are TRBV5-6 and TRBJ2-7, with 9 bases identical to TRBD1. V shed 4 bases and J 9 bases; nucleotides not matched to a gene: 11. In germline, CDR1 is SGHDT, CDR2 YYEEEE. The CDR3 contains 14 residues. The variable domain in full, completed from reference TRBV5-6 and TRBJ2-7, reads DAGVTQSPTHLIKTRGQQVTLRCSPKSGHDTVSWYQQALGQGPQFIFQYYEEEERQRGNFPDRFSGHQFPNYSSELNVNALLLGDSALYLCASSPGTGWRGQYFGPGTRLTVT.

The rearrangement joins TRBV7-3 to TRBJ2-2, with D maybe TRBD2 (6 bases). This CDR3 region has 15 residues. The V gene's germline CDR1 is SGHTA and CDR2 FQGTGA. Between the trimmed V and J ends, which lost 5 bases and 5 bases, there was a span of 15 bases. The CDR3 loop reads CASSATIGRTGELFF. As DNA, the CDR3 is TGTGCCAGCAGCGCGACAATTGGGAGGACCGGGGAGCTGTTTTTT.

The CDR3 DNA sequence: TGTGCCATCAGTCGAACTAGCGGCAATGAGCAGTTCTTC. Protein: CAISRTSGNEQFF. J is TRBJ2-1 and V is TRBV10-3, with 8 bases that match TRBD2. Trimming at V came to 5 bases and at J to 6 bases, leaving 3 bases not matched to a gene. The CDR3 runs to 13 residues. Germline lookup yields CDR1 ENHRY and CDR2 SYGVKD.

J is TRBJ1-2 and V is TRBV2; a possible D gene is TRBD1 (6 bases). The CDR3 runs 13 residues. The germline V and J ends were trimmed by 2 bases and 2 bases, with 6 bases remaining between them. Germline CDR1 reads SNHLY; CDR2 reads FYNNEI. Written as DNA, the CDR3 is TGTGCCAGCAGTGAAAGGGGGAACTATGGCTACACCTTC. This gives the protein CASSERGNYGYTF.

The V call is TRBV7-2, the J call TRBJ1-1; 8 nucleotides agree with TRBD1. The germline V gene has CDR1 SGHTA and CDR2 FQGNSA. The CDR3 is made up of 15 amino acids. Trimming removed 5 bases from V and 1 base from J; junction bases left unmatched: 6. In DNA, the CDR3 is TGTGCCAGCAGCGTCCGACAGGGGCCGAACACTGAAGCTTTCTTT. Its protein product is CASSVRQGPNTEAFF.

This clone was counted once. This sequence joins TRBV7-9 and TRBJ2-3; no clear D gene. The CDR3 has 10 amino acids. V was clipped by 8 bases and J by 5 bases, with 5 bases between them. Germline values: CDR1 SEHNR, CDR2 FQNEAQ (reference sequence). The CDR3 region is CASVGDTQYF. The CDR3 DNA follows: TGTGCCAGCGTCGGAGATACGCAGTATTTT.

This sequence joins TRBV4-1 and TRBJ1-1; 10 bases line up with TRBD1. The CDR3 length is 15 residues. The V segment lost 3 bases and the J segment 2 bases; nucleotides outside the gene matches: 3. CDR1 is MGHRA and CDR2 is YSYEKL in the germline V gene. The CDR3 sequence is CASSHLTGGNTEAFF. For the CDR3, the DNA is TGCGCCAGCAGCCATTTGACAGGGGGCAACACTGAAGCTTTCTTT.

The rearrangement links TRBV4-1 to TRBJ2-3, with 11 bases identical to TRBD2. Germline CDR1 MGHRA, CDR2 YSYEKL. The CDR3 extends over 19 amino acids. The ends lost 1 base at V and 2 bases at J; junction bases unmatched: 11. CDR3 nucleotide sequence: TGCGCCAGCAGCCAAGCCAAACTAGCGGGGGCCGACTTCACAGATACGCAGTATTTT. Translation gives CASSQAKLAGADFTDTQYF.

The V gene is TRBV20-1, the J gene TRBJ1-2, with D unclear. The V end lost 0 bases, the J end lost 7 bases, and 6 bases lay between the germline ends. From germline, CDR1 is DFQATT and CDR2 SNEGSKA (reference sequence). The CDR3 is 11 amino acids. The CDR3 here is CSAREGVGYTF. DNA for the CDR3: TGCAGTGCTAGAGAGGGAGTTGGCTACACCTTC.

The rearrangement links TRBV7-9 to TRBJ1-1, with 9 bases aligning to TRBD1. The length of the CDR3 is 14 residues. With 5 bases clipped from V and 5 bases from J, the junction kept 6 bases outside the gene matches. The V gene's germline CDR1 is SEHNR and CDR2 FQNEAQ (reference sequence). In DNA form, the CDR3 reads TGTGCCAGCAGCCCCGGACAGGGGAGAACTGAAGCTTTCTTT. Its protein is CASSPGQGRTEAFF. Full variable domain (remainder filled in from reference TRBV7-9 and TRBJ1-1): DTGVSQNPRHKITKRGQNVTFRCDPISEHNRLYWYRQTLGQGPEFLTYFQNEAQLEKSRLLSDRFSAERPKGSFSTLEIQRTEQGDSAMYLCASSPGQGRTEAFFGQGTRLTVV.

V and J are TRBV9 and TRBJ1-2, with D possibly matching TRBD1 (5 bases). V lost 4 bases and J lost 7, with 14 bases in between. The germline gives CDR1 SGDLS, CDR2 YYNGEE. This CDR3 contains 13 residues. The CDR3 here is CASSIGEGIGYTF. CDR3 nucleotides: TGTGCCAGCAGCATTGGGGAGGGGATTGGCTACACCTTC.